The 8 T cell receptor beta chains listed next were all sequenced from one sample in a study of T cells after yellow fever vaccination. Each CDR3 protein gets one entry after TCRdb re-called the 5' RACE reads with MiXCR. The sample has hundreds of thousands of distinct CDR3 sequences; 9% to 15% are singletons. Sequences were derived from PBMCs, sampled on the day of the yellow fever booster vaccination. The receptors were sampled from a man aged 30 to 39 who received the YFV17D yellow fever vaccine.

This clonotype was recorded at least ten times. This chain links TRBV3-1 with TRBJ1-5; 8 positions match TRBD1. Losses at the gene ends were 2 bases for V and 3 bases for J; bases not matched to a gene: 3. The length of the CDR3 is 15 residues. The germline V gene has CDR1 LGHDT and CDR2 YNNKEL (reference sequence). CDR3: CASSQSGGINQPQHF. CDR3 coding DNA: TGTGCCAGCAGCCAATCAGGGGGCATCAATCAGCCCCAGCATTTT.

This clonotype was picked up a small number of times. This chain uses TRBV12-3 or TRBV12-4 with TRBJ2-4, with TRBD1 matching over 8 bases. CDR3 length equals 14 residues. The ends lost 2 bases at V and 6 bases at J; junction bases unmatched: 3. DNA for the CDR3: TGTGCCAGCAGTTTACAGGGGGCTGGAAACATTCAGTACTTC. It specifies CASSLQGAGNIQYF.

The CDR3 nucleotides are TGTGCCAGCAGCTCCTTTGATGGCAATGAGCAGTTCTTC. Its protein is CASSSFDGNEQFF. V is TRBV11-2 and J is TRBJ2-1; D is uncertain. Looked up from germline, CDR1 is SGHAT and CDR2 is FQNNGV. Trimming removed 4 bases at V and 6 bases at J, with 10 bases between. The CDR3 contains 13 residues.

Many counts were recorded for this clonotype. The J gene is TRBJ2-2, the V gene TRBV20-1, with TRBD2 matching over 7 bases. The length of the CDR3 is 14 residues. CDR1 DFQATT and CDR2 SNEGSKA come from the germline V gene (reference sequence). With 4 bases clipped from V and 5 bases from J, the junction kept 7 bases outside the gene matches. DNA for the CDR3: TGCAGTGCTATGGCGGGAGTAGGGACCGGGGAGCTGTTTTTT. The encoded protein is CSAMAGVGTGELFF.

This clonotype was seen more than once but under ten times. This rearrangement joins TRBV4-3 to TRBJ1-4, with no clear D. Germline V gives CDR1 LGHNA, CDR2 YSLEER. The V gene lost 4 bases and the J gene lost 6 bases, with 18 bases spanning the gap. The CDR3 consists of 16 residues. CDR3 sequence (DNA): TGCGCCAGCAGCCCCTCCCCGGGCTTCCGGCATGAAAAACTGTTTTTT. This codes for CASSPSPGFRHEKLFF.

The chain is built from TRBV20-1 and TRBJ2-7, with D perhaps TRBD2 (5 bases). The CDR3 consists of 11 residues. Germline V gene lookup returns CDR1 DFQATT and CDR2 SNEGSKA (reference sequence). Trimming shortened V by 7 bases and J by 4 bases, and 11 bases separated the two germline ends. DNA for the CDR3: TGCAGTGTTAGCGCCAGTTACGAGCAGTACTTC. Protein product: CSVSASYEQYF.

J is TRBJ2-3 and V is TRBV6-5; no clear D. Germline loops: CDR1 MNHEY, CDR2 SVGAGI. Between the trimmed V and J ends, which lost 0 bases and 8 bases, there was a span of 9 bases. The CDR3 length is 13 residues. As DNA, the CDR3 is TGTGCCAGCAGTTACTCCTGGACCGGTACGCAGTATTTT. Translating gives CASSYSWTGTQYF.

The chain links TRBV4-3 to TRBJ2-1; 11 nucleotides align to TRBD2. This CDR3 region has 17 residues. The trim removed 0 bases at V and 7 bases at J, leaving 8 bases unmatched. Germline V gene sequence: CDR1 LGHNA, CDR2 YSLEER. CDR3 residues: CASSQEDLAGGRNEQFF. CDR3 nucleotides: TGCGCCAGCAGCCAAGAGGATCTAGCGGGAGGTCGAAATGAGCAGTTCTTC.